The 20 T cell receptor beta chains given below trace back to one sample, sequenced in a study of blood T cell repertoires in COVID-19. The repertoire was sequenced with immunoSEQ multiplex PCR; TCRdb's copy has only in-frame clones and lacks some. Among about 240,000 clones listed, around 86% were seen once. Sequencing used peripheral blood. The receptor source for this set is a woman in her sixties with active or convalescent COVID-19.

The chain uses TRBV27 and TRBJ1-2; D perhaps matches TRBD1 (6 bases). CDR3 length: 14 residues. The germline CDR1 and CDR2 sequences are MNHEY and SMNVEV (reference sequence). V shed 2 bases and J shed 4 bases, with 11 bases lying between them. The CDR3 sequence: CASSLQGKGYGYTF. In DNA, the CDR3 is TGTGCCAGCAGTTTACAGGGGAAGGGCTATGGCTACACCTTC.

The chain carries TRBV27 and TRBJ2-7; 8 bases are a match to TRBD2. The CDR3 runs to 14 residues. The V gene's germline CDR1 is MNHEY and CDR2 SMNVEV (reference sequence). The V segment lost 7 bases and the J segment 3 bases; nucleotides outside the gene matches: 8. The CDR3 DNA sequence: TGTGCCAGCAATTCGGGGGGGCCCCTCTACGAGCAGTACTTC. It specifies CASNSGGPLYEQYF.

The J gene is TRBJ1-1, the V gene TRBV29-1, with TRBD1 as a possible D gene (5 bases). V lost 4 bases to trimming and J lost 4 bases, with 13 bases between them. Germline CDR1 reads SQVTM; CDR2 reads ANQGSEA. The CDR3 contains 13 residues. The CDR3: CSVGARGLTEAFF. In DNA form, the CDR3 reads TGCAGCGTTGGGGCAAGGGGCCTCACTGAAGCTTTCTTT.

In DNA, the CDR3 is TGCGCCAGCAGCACTAGCGGGGGGCCGTACAATGAGCAGTTCTTC. It codes for CASSTSGGPYNEQFF. The V gene is TRBV5-1, the J gene TRBJ2-1, with 12 bases aligning to TRBD2. Germline lookup yields CDR1 SGHRS and CDR2 YFSETQ. After removal of 4 bases from V and 4 bases from J, the junction contained 3 bases not matched to a gene. This CDR3 region has 15 residues.

The CDR3 sequence: CATSWRGGLTDTQYF. CDR3 in DNA: TGTGCCACCAGCTGGCGCGGGGGGTTAACAGATACGCAGTATTTT. This chain connects TRBV15 to TRBJ2-3; 8 bases line up with TRBD2. The CDR3 loop spans 15 amino acids. CDR1 is LNHNV, CDR2 YYDKDF, per germline (reference sequence). Unmatched junction bases numbered 7, after V lost 5 bases and J lost 3 bases.

The CDR3 region has the DNA TGTGCCAGCAGCCAAGACGAGAGAAACGTCTACGAGCAGTACTTC. Translation: CASSQDERNVYEQYF. The chain joins TRBV4-2 to TRBJ2-7, with D unclear. Germline-derived CDR1 and CDR2 are LGHNA and YNFKEQ. Trimming cost V 0 bases and J 3 bases, with 12 bases left between them. This CDR3 has 15 amino acids.

This chain uses TRBV6-6 with TRBJ2-3; 12 nucleotides match TRBD2. The CDR3 runs to 16 residues. J lost 4 bases, V lost 6 bases, and 8 bases had no gene match. Germline V gives CDR1 MNHNY, CDR2 SVGAGI (reference sequence). Here the CDR3 reads CASRQLAGGLADTQYF. The DNA for the CDR3 is TGTGCCAGCAGACAACTAGCGGGGGGCCTCGCAGATACGCAGTATTTT.

This clone was counted between two and nine times. This sequence joins TRBV4-1 and TRBJ2-6, with TRBD1 matching 10 bases. The V gene end was trimmed by 3 bases and the J gene end by 1 base; junction bases not matched to a gene: 6. Germline-derived CDR1 and CDR2 are MGHRA and YSYEKL. CDR3 length: 18 residues. The CDR3 sequence: CASSHTTGGPSGANVLTF. The CDR3 nucleotides read TGCGCCAGCAGCCACACGACAGGGGGCCCATCTGGGGCCAACGTCCTGACTTTC.

The rearrangement links TRBV5-5 to TRBJ1-2; perhaps TRBD1 as D (6 bases). Germline CDR1 and CDR2: SGHKS and YYEKEE (reference sequence). This CDR3 contains 15 residues. V was trimmed by 4 bases and J by 0 bases, leaving 13 bases between them. CDR3 DNA: TGTGCCAGCAGCGTAGACAGGTTAGCTAACTATGGCTACACCTTC. This encodes CASSVDRLANYGYTF.

The rearrangement uses TRBV10-3 and TRBJ2-2; possibly TRBD1 for D (6 bases). CDR1 is ENHRY, CDR2 SYGVKD, per germline. Trimming removed 6 bases from V and 2 bases from J, with 10 bases in between. This CDR3 region has 14 residues. CDR3 loop: CAIRSGTNTGELFF. DNA for the CDR3: TGTGCCATCAGATCCGGGACAAACACCGGGGAGCTGTTTTTT.

The chain joins TRBV18 to TRBJ1-2, with 7 bases lining up with TRBD1. V shed 6 bases, J shed 2 bases, and the junction held 3 bases outside the gene matches. Germline V gene lookup returns CDR1 KGHSH and CDR2 LQKENI. This CDR3 is built from 13 residues. CDR3: CASSQQGNYGYTF. In nucleotides, the CDR3 is TGTGCCAGCTCGCAACAGGGGAACTATGGCTACACCTTC. Supplemented by reference TRBV18 and TRBJ1-2, the full variable domain reads NAGVMQNPRHLVRRRGQEARLRCSPMKGHSHVYWYRQLPEEGLKFMVYLQKENIIDESGMPKERFSAEFPKEGPSILRIQQVVRGDSAAYFCASSQQGNYGYTFGSGTRLTVV.

The rearrangement uses TRBV6-5 and TRBJ2-1; possibly TRBD2 for D (5 bases). Germline CDR1 MNHEY, CDR2 SVGAGI. V was shortened by 4 bases and J by 1 base, with 8 bases between the two germline ends. This CDR3 spans 14 amino acids. CDR3 in amino acids: CASSSAVSYNEQFF. In DNA, the CDR3 is TGTGCCAGCAGTTCAGCGGTTTCCTACAATGAGCAGTTCTTC.

This clone was counted only a few times. The V gene is TRBV7-9, the J gene TRBJ1-1; TRBD1 might be the D (6 bases). Trimming took 3 bases from V and 5 from J, leaving 16 bases between them. The CDR3 is 15 residues long. The germline CDR1 and CDR2 sequences are SEHNR and FQNEAQ (reference sequence). The CDR3 coding sequence is TGTGCCAGCAGCTTTCCCCAGGGGAGGGGGACTGAAGCTTTCTTT. It codes for CASSFPQGRGTEAFF.

This chain uses TRBV7-3 with TRBJ2-2; TRBD1 agrees at 7 bases. Germline V gene lookup returns CDR1 SGHTA and CDR2 FQGTGA. The V segment lost 8 bases and the J segment 7 bases; nucleotides outside the gene matches: 7. The CDR3 totals 13 residues. The CDR3 reads CASGRGHGGELFF. The CDR3 DNA is TGTGCCAGCGGTAGGGGGCATGGCGGGGAGCTGTTTTTT.

This rearrangement joins TRBV19 to TRBJ1-1; D may be TRBD1 (6 bases). The V end was cut by 3 bases, the J end by 5 bases, with 16 bases between. The CDR3 is 15 amino acids. Germline lookup yields CDR1 LNHDA and CDR2 SQIVND (reference sequence). In DNA form, the CDR3 reads TGTGCCAGTAGTATCTCAGGGACGAGGGGGACTGAAGCTTTCTTT. It translates to CASSISGTRGTEAFF. Based on the CDR3 plus reference TRBV19 and TRBJ1-1, the full variable domain is DGGITQSPKYLFRKEGQNVTLSCEQNLNHDAMYWYRQDPGQGLRLIYYSQIVNDFQKGDIAEGYSVSREKKESFPLTVTSAQKNPTAFYLCASSISGTRGTEAFFGQGTRLTVV.

This clone came up a few times. The V gene is TRBV6-5, the J gene TRBJ2-3; TRBD1 aligns across 7 bases. The CDR3 has 15 amino acids. Looked up from germline, CDR1 is MNHEY and CDR2 is SVGAGI. V trimming: 7 bases; J trimming: 0 bases; junction bases outside the gene matches: 7. Written as DNA, the CDR3 is TGTGCCAGCAAGAAAGGGGGCGAGAGCACAGATACGCAGTATTTT. This translates into CASKKGGESTDTQYF.

This clone was picked up a small number of times. CDR3 sequence reads: CASSKGQGRQPQHF. The CDR3 coding sequence is TGTGCCAGCTCAAAAGGACAGGGGCGTCAGCCCCAGCATTTT. The J gene is TRBJ1-5, the V gene TRBV18; 9 nucleotides line up with TRBD1. The CDR3 spans 14 residues. CDR1 is KGHSH, CDR2 LQKENI, per germline. V was pared by 5 bases and J by 6 bases, with 5 bases of the junction left unmatched.

V and J are TRBV18 and TRBJ1-5; TRBD1 might be the D (6 bases). The ends were cut back, 3 bases at V and 5 bases at J, with 14 bases in the middle. CDR3 size: 15 residues. Germline V gives CDR1 KGHSH, CDR2 LQKENI. The DNA for the CDR3 is TGTGCCAGCTCACCCGAGGGGGGGAGATATCAGCCCCAGCATTTT. It is translated as CASSPEGGRYQPQHF. The full variable domain, rest sourced from reference TRBV18 and TRBJ1-5, is NAGVMQNPRHLVRRRGQEARLRCSPMKGHSHVYWYRQLPEEGLKFMVYLQKENIIDESGMPKERFSAEFPKEGPSILRIQQVVRGDSAAYFCASSPEGGRYQPQHFGDGTRLSIL.

V gene TRBV5-1 combines with J gene TRBJ1-1; D gene unclear. The CDR3 is made up of 16 amino acids. The V gene lost 0 bases and the J gene lost 2 bases, with 14 bases spanning the gap. Per the germline V gene, CDR1 is SGHRS and CDR2 is YFSETQ. The CDR3 DNA sequence: TGCGCCAGCAGCTTGGATGCAGATTTTCGTAACACTGAAGCTTTCTTT. This translates into CASSLDADFRNTEAFF.

In the case of this clone: This specimen includes other DNA sequences encoding the same CDR3. The chain carries TRBV5-1 and TRBJ1-2; tentative D call: TRBD1 (6 bases). V shed 1 base and J shed 2 bases, with 9 bases lying between them. The CDR3 is 14 amino acids. Germline V CDR1 and CDR2: SGHRS, YFSETQ. This CDR3 is CASSLSTGNYGYTF. The CDR3 DNA follows: TGCGCCAGCAGCTTGTCTACAGGGAACTATGGCTACACCTTC.